This entry describes one TCR beta chain. The antigen remains undetermined. The entry originates in a study of T cell responses to AZD1222 COVID-19 vaccine. Profiled with immunoSEQ multiplex PCR; TCRdb holds only in-frame clones, not every one. Counted here are about 83,000 clones, approximately 85% occurring once; the ten biggest clones make up around 3.7%. Germline CDR1 reads SGHRS; CDR2 reads YFSETQ. V was pared by 0 bases and J by 4 bases, with 14 bases between. The CDR3 runs 16 residues. Broader study findings: Most donors were white British, females outnumbered males, and clonal diversity was possibly underestimated. Seropositive at baseline were only a handful of AZD1222 recipients. The reported proportion of spike-specific TCRs targeting unmutated variant regions was nearly half. Across the whole spike, CD4 TCRs peaked at regions 160-218 and 743-854.

The receptor was derived from an adult who received the AZD1222 COVID-19 vaccine. This sequence joins TRBV5-1 and TRBJ2-1; tentatively, D is TRBD2 (6 bases). This sample comprised peripheral blood, obtained 28 days after the second AZD1222 dose. CDR3 sequence: CASSLAGGTNYNEQFF. The CDR3 bases are TGCGCCAGCAGCTTGGCCGGAGGGACGAATTACAATGAGCAGTTCTTC.